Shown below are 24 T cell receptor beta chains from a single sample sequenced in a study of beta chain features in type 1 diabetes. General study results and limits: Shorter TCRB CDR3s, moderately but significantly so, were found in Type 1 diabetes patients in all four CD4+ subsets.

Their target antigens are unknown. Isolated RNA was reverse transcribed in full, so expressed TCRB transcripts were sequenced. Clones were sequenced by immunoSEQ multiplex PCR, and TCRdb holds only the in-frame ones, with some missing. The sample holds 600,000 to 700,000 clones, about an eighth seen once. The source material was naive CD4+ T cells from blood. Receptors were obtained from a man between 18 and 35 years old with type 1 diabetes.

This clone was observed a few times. CDR3 sequence (DNA): TGTGCCAGCAGCGCCGAGCTATCGAATACGCAGTATTTT. Translated: CASSAELSNTQYF. The chain carries TRBV9 and TRBJ2-3; D remains unclear. The germline CDR1 and CDR2 sequences are SGDLS and YYNGEE. CDR3 length equals 13 residues. V lost 3 bases and J 7 bases, leaving 12 bases between the germline ends.

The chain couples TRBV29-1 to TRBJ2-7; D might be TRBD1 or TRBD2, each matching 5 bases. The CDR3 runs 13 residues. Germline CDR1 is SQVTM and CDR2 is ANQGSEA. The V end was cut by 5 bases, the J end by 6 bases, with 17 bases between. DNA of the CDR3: TGCAGCGTTCTTAGAGGGACCCTCGGCGAGCAGTACTTC. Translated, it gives CSVLRGTLGEQYF.

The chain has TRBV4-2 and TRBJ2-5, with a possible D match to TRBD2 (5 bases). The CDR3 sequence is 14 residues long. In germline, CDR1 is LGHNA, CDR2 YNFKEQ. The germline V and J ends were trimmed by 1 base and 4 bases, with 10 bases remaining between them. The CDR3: CASSQVLAPETQYF. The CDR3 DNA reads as TGTGCCAGCAGCCAAGTCCTAGCCCCAGAGACCCAGTACTTC.

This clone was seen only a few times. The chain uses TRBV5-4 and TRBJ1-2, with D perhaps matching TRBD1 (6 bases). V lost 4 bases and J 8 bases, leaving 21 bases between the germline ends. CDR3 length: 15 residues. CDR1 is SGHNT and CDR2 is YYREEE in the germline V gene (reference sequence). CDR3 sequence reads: CASSRSDRLVWGYTF. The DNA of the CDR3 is TGTGCCAGCAGCAGATCTGACAGGCTTGTCTGGGGCTACACCTTC.

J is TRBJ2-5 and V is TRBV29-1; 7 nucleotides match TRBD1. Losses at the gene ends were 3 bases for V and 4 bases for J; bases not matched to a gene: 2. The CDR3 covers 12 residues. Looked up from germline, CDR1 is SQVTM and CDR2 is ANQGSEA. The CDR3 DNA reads TGCAGCGTTGACCGGGACAGAGAGACCCAGTACTTC. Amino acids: CSVDRDRETQYF.

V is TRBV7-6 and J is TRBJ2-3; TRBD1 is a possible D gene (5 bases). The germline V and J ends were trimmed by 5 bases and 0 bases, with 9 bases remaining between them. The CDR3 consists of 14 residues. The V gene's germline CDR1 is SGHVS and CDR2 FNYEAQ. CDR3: CASSQGRSTDTQYF. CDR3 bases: TGTGCCAGCAGCCAGGGAAGGAGCACAGATACGCAGTATTTT.

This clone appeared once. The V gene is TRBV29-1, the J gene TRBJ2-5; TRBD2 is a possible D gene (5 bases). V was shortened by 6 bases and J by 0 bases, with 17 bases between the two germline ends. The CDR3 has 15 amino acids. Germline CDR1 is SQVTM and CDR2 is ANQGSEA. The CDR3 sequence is CSVEPERVHQETQYF. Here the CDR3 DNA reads TGCAGCGTCGAACCCGAGAGGGTTCACCAAGAGACCCAGTACTTC.

CDR3 region: CASSEISGSPSAFF. The CDR3 nucleotides are TGTGCCAGCAGTGAAATTTCAGGGTCCCCCTCCGCTTTCTTT. V usage is TRBV6-1 and J usage is TRBJ1-1; TRBD1 might be the D (5 bases). Germline values: CDR1 MNHNS, CDR2 SASEGT. With 2 bases removed from V and 11 bases from J, the gap between germline ends came to 18 bases. The CDR3 spans 14 residues.

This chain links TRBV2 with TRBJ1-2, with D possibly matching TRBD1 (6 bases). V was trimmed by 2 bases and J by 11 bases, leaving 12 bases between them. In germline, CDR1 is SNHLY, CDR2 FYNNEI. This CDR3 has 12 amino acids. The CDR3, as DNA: TGTGCCAGCAGTGAAACCTGGGGGCGGTACACCTTC. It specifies CASSETWGRYTF.

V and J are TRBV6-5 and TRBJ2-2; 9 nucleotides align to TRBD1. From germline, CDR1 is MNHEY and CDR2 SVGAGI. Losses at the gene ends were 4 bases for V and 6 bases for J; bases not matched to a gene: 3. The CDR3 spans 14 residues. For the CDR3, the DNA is TGTGCCAGCAGTTGGACAGGGGACGCCGGGGAGCTGTTTTTT. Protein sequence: CASSWTGDAGELFF.

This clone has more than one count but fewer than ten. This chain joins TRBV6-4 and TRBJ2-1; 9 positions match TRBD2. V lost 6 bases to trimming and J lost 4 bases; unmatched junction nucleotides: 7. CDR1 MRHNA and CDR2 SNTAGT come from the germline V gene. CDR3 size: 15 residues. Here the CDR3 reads CASSATSGLYNEQFF. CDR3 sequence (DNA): TGTGCCAGCAGCGCGACTAGCGGCCTTTACAATGAGCAGTTCTTC.

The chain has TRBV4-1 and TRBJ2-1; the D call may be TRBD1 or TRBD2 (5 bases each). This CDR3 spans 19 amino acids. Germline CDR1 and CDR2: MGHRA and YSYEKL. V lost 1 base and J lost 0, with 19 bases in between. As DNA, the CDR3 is TGCGCCAGCAGCCAAGGCCGTTTAGGGACCCTAAGCTCCTACAATGAGCAGTTCTTC. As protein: CASSQGRLGTLSSYNEQFF.

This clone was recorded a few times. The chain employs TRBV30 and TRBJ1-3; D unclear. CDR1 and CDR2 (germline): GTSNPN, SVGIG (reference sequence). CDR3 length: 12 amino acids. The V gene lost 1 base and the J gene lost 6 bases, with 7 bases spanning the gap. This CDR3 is CAWSGPANTIYF. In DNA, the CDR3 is TGTGCCTGGAGTGGGCCGGCAAACACCATATATTTT.

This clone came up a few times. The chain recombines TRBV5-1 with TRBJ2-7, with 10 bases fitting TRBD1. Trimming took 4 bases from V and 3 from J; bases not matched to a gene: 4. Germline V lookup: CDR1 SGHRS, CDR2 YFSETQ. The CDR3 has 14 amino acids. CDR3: CASSVTGGVYEQYF. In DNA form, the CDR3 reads TGCGCCAGCAGCGTGACAGGGGGCGTCTACGAGCAGTACTTC.

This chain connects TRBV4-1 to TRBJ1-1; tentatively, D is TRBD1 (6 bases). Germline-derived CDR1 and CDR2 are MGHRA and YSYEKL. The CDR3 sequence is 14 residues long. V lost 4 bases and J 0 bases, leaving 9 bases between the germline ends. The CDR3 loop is CASSPGHLNTEAFF. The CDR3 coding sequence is TGCGCCAGCAGCCCGGGACACCTGAACACTGAAGCTTTCTTT.

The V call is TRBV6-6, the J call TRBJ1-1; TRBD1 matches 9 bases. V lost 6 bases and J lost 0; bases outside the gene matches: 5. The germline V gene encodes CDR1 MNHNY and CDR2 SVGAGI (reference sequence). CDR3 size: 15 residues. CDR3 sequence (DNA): TGTGCCAGCAGCCCGGACAGGGGTTTGAACACTGAAGCTTTCTTT. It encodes CASSPDRGLNTEAFF.

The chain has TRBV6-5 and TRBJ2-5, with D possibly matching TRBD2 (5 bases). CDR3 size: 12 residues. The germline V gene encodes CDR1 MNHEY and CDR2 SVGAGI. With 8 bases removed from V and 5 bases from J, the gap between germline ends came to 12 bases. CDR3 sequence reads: CASRGSGETQYF. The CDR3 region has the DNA TGTGCCAGCCGAGGGTCTGGGGAGACCCAGTACTTC.

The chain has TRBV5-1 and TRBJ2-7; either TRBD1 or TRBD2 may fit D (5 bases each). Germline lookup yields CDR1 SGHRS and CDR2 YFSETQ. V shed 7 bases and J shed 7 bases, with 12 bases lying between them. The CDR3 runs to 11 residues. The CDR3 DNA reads TGCGCCAGCGGGACGCCGCGGGAGCAGTACTTC. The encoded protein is CASGTPREQYF.

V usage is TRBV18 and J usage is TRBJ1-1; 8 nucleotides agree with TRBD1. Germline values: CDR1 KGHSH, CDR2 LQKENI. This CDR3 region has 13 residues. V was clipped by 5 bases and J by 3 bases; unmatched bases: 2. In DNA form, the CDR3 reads TGTGCCAGCTCATCGGACAGGGACACTGAAGCTTTCTTT. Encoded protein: CASSSDRDTEAFF.

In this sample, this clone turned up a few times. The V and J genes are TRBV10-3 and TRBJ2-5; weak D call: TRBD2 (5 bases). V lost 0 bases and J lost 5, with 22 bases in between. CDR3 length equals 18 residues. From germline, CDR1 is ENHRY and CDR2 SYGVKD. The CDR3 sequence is CAISESELDMAWRETQYF. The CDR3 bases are TGTGCCATCAGTGAGTCAGAACTAGACATGGCTTGGAGGGAGACCCAGTACTTC.

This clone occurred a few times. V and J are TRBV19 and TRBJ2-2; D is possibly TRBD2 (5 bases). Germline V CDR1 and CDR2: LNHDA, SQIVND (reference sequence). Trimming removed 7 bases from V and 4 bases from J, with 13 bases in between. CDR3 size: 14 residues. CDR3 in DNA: TGTGCCAGTAAAGTTGGTCGGGGCACCGGGGAGCTGTTTTTT. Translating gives CASKVGRGTGELFF. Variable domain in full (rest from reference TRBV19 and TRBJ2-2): DGGITQSPKYLFRKEGQNVTLSCEQNLNHDAMYWYRQDPGQGLRLIYYSQIVNDFQKGDIAEGYSVSREKKESFPLTVTSAQKNPTAFYLCASKVGRGTGELFFGEGSRLTVL.

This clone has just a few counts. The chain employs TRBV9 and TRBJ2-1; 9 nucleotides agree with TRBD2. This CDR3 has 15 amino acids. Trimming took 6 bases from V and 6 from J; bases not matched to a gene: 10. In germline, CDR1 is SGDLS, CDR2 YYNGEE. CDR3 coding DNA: TGTGCCAGCAACCTCCGCGGGGGGGCTGGCAATGAGCAGTTCTTC. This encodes CASNLRGGAGNEQFF. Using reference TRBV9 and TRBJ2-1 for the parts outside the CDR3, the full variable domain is DSGVTQTPKHLITATGQRVTLRCSPRSGDLSVYWYQQSLDQGLQFLIQYYNGEERAKGNILERFSAQQFPDLHSELNLSSLELGDSALYFCASNLRGGAGNEQFFGPGTRLTVL.

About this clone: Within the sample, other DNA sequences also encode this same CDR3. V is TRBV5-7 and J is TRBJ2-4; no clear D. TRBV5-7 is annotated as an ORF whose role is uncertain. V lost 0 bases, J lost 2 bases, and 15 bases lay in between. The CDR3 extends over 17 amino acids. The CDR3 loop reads CASSLAKWGWSKNIQYF. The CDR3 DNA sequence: TGTGCCAGCAGCTTGGCGAAGTGGGGTTGGTCCAAAAACATTCAGTACTTC.

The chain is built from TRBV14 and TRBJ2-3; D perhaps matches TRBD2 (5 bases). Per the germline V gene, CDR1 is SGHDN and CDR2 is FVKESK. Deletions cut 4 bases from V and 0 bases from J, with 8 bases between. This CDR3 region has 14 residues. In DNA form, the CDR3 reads TGTGCCAGCAGCCGCGGACTTAGCACAGATACGCAGTATTTT. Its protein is CASSRGLSTDTQYF. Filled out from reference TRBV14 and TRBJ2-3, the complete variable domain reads EAGVTQFPSHSVIEKGQTVTLRCDPISGHDNLYWYRRVMGKEIKFLLHFVKESKQDESGMPNNRFLAERTGGTYSTLKVQPAELEDSGVYFCASSRGLSTDTQYFGPGTRLTVL.